This T cell receptor beta chain was profiled in a study of cytomegalovirus exposure and HLA in healthy donors. Overall study results and limits: A highly shared variant cluster was judged a likely technical artifact. Specificity for CMV antigens was confirmed in vitro for three of the CMV-associated chains.

Vbeta (60) and Jbeta (13) primers were used in the PCR. Libraries were prepared by immunoSEQ multiplex PCR; TCRdb keeps only in-frame clonotypes and omits some of them. The sample includes around 160,000 clones, 65% to 80% of them seen just once. With 5 bases removed from V and 8 bases from J, the gap between germline ends came to 12 bases. This CDR3 spans 12 amino acids. Germline V CDR1 and CDR2: SEHNR, FQNEAQ (reference sequence). As for this clone: Its antigen remains unknown.

The V gene is TRBV7-9, the J gene TRBJ2-5, with D tentatively TRBD2 (6 bases). Input material: PBMCs. The receptor comes from a man between 35 and 55 years old in good health and CMV-seropositive. This chain's CDR3 is CASSLGGNTQYF. Here the CDR3 DNA reads TGTGCCAGCAGCCTGGGCGGGAACACCCAGTACTTC.